These T cell receptor beta chains were read from a single sample in a study of cytotoxic CD8 clonotypes in ibrutinib-treated CLL. Produced via immunoSEQ multiplex PCR; TCRdb's table is partial and in-frame only. The data show 15,000 to 20,000 clones, approximately 64% seen once. The sequencing here drew on PBMCs, taken after 12 months of ibrutinib treatment. The receptor set was obtained from a human donor with chronic lymphocytic leukemia. Both conserved end residues are part of each CDR3. D genes are given only for firm matches. The listing skips clone size in some rows; elsewhere it reads once, few, many or a size class.

cdr3_aa cdr3_nt j_call v_call clone_size d_call
CASSRSNEQFF TGTGCCAGCAGCCGTAGCAATGAGCAGTTCTTC TRBJ2-1 TRBV28 - -
CASSYSIRGNQPQHF TGTGCCAGCAGTTACTCGATCAGGGGGAATCAGCCCCAGCATTTT TRBJ1-5 TRBV6-5 - TRBD1
CASSQGVGDGYNEQFF TGCGCCAGCAGCCAGGGTGTTGGGGACGGCTACAATGAGCAGTTCTTC TRBJ2-1 TRBV4-1 - -
CASSLTARAETQYF TGTGCCAGCAGCTTAACTGCTAGGGCGGAGACCCAGTACTTC TRBJ2-5 TRBV7-3 - -
CASSRNRGRTDTQYF TGTGCCAGTAGCCGGAACCGCGGTCGCACAGATACGCAGTATTTT TRBJ2-3 TRBV19 - -
CASSSSNGQPQHF TGTGCCAGCAGCTCTTCAAACGGACAGCCCCAGCATTTT TRBJ1-5 TRBV5-6 few -
CASSIQGDAFF TGTGCCAGCAGCATTCAGGGGGACGCTTTCTTT TRBJ1-1 TRBV7-9 few TRBD1
CATSREKGNGELFF TGTGCCACCAGCAGAGAAAAGGGGAACGGGGAGCTGTTTTTT TRBJ2-2 TRBV15 - -
CASSMSSGAYNEQFF TGTGCCAGTAGTATGTCTAGCGGGGCCTACAATGAGCAGTTCTTC TRBJ2-1 TRBV19 few TRBD2
CASSLAGTRMSFF TGTGCCAGCAGCTTGGCCGGGACAAGGATGTCCTTCTTC TRBJ2-1 TRBV5-6 few -
CASAGVFGAVEQFF TGTGCCAGCGCGGGAGTTTTCGGGGCCGTTGAGCAGTTCTTC TRBJ2-1 TRBV5-8 once TRBD2
CASSPRTDTQYF TGTGCCAGCAGCCCCAGAACAGATACGCAGTATTTT TRBJ2-3 TRBV5-8 once -
CASRAGLNNEKLFF TGCGCCAGCAGGGCGGGACTCAATAATGAAAAACTGTTTTTT TRBJ1-4 TRBV5-1 - -
CASSSRGLGRNEQFF TGTGCCAGCAGCTCGAGGGGACTAGGGAGGAATGAGCAGTTCTTC TRBJ2-1 TRBV13 - TRBD2
CASSLDRGREKLFF TGTGCCAGCAGTTTGGACAGGGGGCGGGAAAAACTGTTTTTT TRBJ1-4 TRBV28 - TRBD1
CASKGWAGSADTQYF TGTGCCAGCAAAGGGTGGGCGGGGAGTGCAGATACGCAGTATTTT TRBJ2-3 TRBV7-8 - -
CAISGGTDGETQYF TGTGCCATCAGTGGAGGGACTGACGGAGAGACCCAGTACTTC TRBJ2-5 TRBV10-3 - -
CASSLPFSTGPDTQYF TGTGCCAGCAGTCTACCCTTCTCCACCGGGCCAGATACGCAGTATTTT TRBJ2-3 TRBV14 - -
CASGRGAGGTDTQYF TGTGCTAGTGGTCGGGGCGCAGGGGGCACAGATACGCAGTATTTT TRBJ2-3 TRBV12-5 - -